This paragraph reports one TCR beta chain. Participant reports of clinical history set cohort assignment. In the source study's methods: Counts of nucleated cells, estimated from reference gene primer amplification, were obtained. Clones were sequenced by immunoSEQ multiplex PCR, and TCRdb holds only the in-frame ones, with some missing. The DNA was the basis for D and trimming; V, J and clone size are from that table. The sample lists about 480,000 clones, around 87% occurring once. The sample is drawn from a study of blood T cell repertoires in COVID-19. The overall study: Samples came from the United States, Italy and Spain, spanning acute and convalescent COVID-19. The cDNA or gDNA used as material had been derived from T cells, B-cell-depleted T cells, or PBMCs.

The CDR3 extends over 14 amino acids. Sequences were obtained from PBMCs or T cells enriched from blood (not recorded which). The receptor was derived from a woman aged 40 to 49 who had recovered from COVID-19. The chain couples TRBV7-5 to TRBJ1-2; the DNA was not compared with TRBD1, the D call given in the table. TRBV7-5 is reported as a pseudogene. The CDR3 spells CARSEDRGRNGYTF. CDR3 DNA: TGTGCCAGAAGCGAAGACAGGGGGCGAAACGGCTACACCTTC.